Shown below are 26 T cell receptor beta chains from a single sample sequenced in a study of blood T cells in healthy people across ages. With a J-beta primer mix and a sample-barcoded 5' primer, a second PCR ran about 7 to 11 cycles. One entry per CDR3 protein results from TCRdb running MiXCR on the 5' RACE reads. This table holds 590,000 or so distinct CDR3 sequences, roughly 31% found once. Sequencing used blood. The origin of the receptors is an elderly woman in good health.

About this clonotype: This sequence may be a read error, since a much larger clone differs from it by one base. This sequence joins TRBV9 and TRBJ2-1, with 7 bases that match TRBD1. Trimming cost V 2 bases and J 4 bases; bases outside gene matches: 9. CDR1 is SGDLS, CDR2 YYNGEE, per germline. The length of the CDR3 is 16 residues. The CDR3 spells CASSVPSRQGYNEQFF. As DNA, the CDR3 is TGTGCCAGCAGCGTCCCCTCTCGACAGGGTTACAATGAGCAGTTCTTC.

This clonotype came up many times. The chain couples TRBV7-2 to TRBJ1-5; TRBD1 matches at 9 bases. With V trimmed by 2 bases and J by 6 bases, 5 bases remained unmatched. Germline V CDR1 and CDR2: SGHTA, FQGNSA. This CDR3 comprises 15 residues. As DNA, the CDR3 is TGTGCCAGCAGCTTAAGGACAGGGGAGGGTCAGCCCCAGCATTTT. This codes for CASSLRTGEGQPQHF.

This clonotype was detected a few times. This chain links TRBV29-1 with TRBJ2-5, with TRBD1 matching 7 bases. Gene TRBJ2-7 matches the end of the DNA better, so the J call may be wrong. The V gene's germline CDR1 is SQVTM and CDR2 ANQGSEA. CDR3 length: 13 amino acids. CDR3 region: CSIAGQGVNEQYF. CDR3 sequence (DNA): TGCAGCATTGCAGGGCAGGGGGTGAACGAGCAGTACTTC.

This clonotype was detected a few times. The rearrangement joins TRBV7-8 to TRBJ2-5; TRBD1 matches 9 bases. There are 15 residues in the CDR3. V was clipped by 8 bases and J by 11 bases; unmatched bases: 18. Looked up from germline, CDR1 is SGHVS and CDR2 is FQNEAQ. The CDR3 is CASSLGQGNINEQYF. DNA for the CDR3: TGTGCCAGCTCACTGGGACAGGGCAATATCAATGAGCAGTACTTC. The full variable domain, completed using reference TRBV7-8 and TRBJ2-5, is GAGVSQSPRYKVAKRGQDVALRCDPISGHVSLFWYQQALGQGPEFLTYFQNEAQLDKSGLPSDRFFAERPEGSVSTLKIQRTQQEDSAVYLCASSLGQGNINEQYFGPGTRLLVL.

This clonotype has a count of ten or more. V usage is TRBV5-6 and J usage is TRBJ2-5; the match to TRBD2 covers 12 bases. Germline-derived CDR1 and CDR2 are SGHDT and YYEEEE. CDR3 size: 16 residues. Germline trimming cut 0 bases from V and 5 bases from J; bases unmatched to any gene: 5. In DNA form, the CDR3 reads TGTGCCAGCAGCTTGGTTGCTAGCGGGGGGGCCGAGACCCAGTACTTC. Translating it yields CASSLVASGGAETQYF.

This clonotype was observed a few times. A much larger clone lies one base from this, so it may be a read error. The chain uses TRBV20-1 and TRBJ2-7; D is unresolved. With 4 bases removed from V and 5 bases from J, the gap between germline ends came to 12 bases. CDR1 DFQATT and CDR2 SNEGSKA come from the germline V gene (reference sequence). The CDR3 sequence is 12 residues long. CDR3 sequence: CSAKGQWNEQYF. The CDR3 DNA is TGCAGTGCTAAAGGCCAGTGGAACGAGCAGTACTTC.

This clonotype was seen a handful of times. This chain links TRBV5-1 with TRBJ1-3, with 7 bases identical to TRBD1. The germline V gene encodes CDR1 SGHRS and CDR2 YFSETQ. Trimming cost V 4 bases and J 0 bases; bases outside gene matches: 7. The CDR3 sequence is 16 residues long. The CDR3 sequence is CASSRGDRASGNTIYF. CDR3 DNA: TGCGCCAGCAGCCGAGGGGACAGAGCCTCTGGAAACACCATATATTTT.

This clonotype was observed a few times. This sequence joins TRBV11-1 and TRBJ2-3, with D possibly TRBD1 on 5 matching bases. The V end was cut by 4 bases, the J end by 2 bases, with 10 bases between. CDR1 is SGHAT and CDR2 is FQDESV in the germline V gene (reference sequence). This CDR3 has 14 residues. CDR3 bases: TGTGCCAGCAGCTCGGGCAGGGACACAGATACGCAGTATTTT. It codes for CASSSGRDTDTQYF. The full variable domain, rest sourced from reference TRBV11-1 and TRBJ2-3, is EAEVAQSPRYKITEKSQAVAFWCDPISGHATLYWYRQILGQGPELLVQFQDESVVDDSQLPKDRFSAERLKGVDSTLKIQPAELGDSAMYLCASSSGRDTDTQYFGPGTRLTVL.

This clonotype was counted many times. The rearrangement uses TRBV18 and TRBJ2-4, with 8 bases identical to TRBD1. Trimming cost V 6 bases and J 3 bases; bases outside gene matches: 7. The CDR3 is 15 amino acids. Germline V gives CDR1 KGHSH, CDR2 LQKENI. DNA of the CDR3: TGTGCCAGCTCGGAATACACAGGGGGCAAAAACATTCAGTACTTC. Translating it yields CASSEYTGGKNIQYF.

This clonotype has just a few counts. This may be a read error, as it is one base from a much larger clone. The chain is built from TRBV20-1 and TRBJ2-7; D gene uncertain. Germline V gives CDR1 DFQATT, CDR2 SNEGSKA (reference sequence). V shed 0 bases and J shed 7 bases, with 19 bases lying between them. This CDR3 contains 15 residues. The CDR3, as DNA: TGCAGTGCTAGAGATCCTCGAGTTCCCTACAATGAGCAGTACTTC. Its translation is CSARDPRVPYNEQYF.

A remark on this clonotype: One junction end disagrees with the germline gene, perhaps due to a read error. The V gene is TRBV5-4, the J gene TRBJ2-5, with D possibly being TRBD2 (7 bases). This CDR3 is 15 amino acids long. The germline CDR1 and CDR2 sequences are SGHNT and YYREEE (reference sequence). CDR3 DNA: TGCGCCAGCAGCTTGGATGGGGGGGCCCCAGAGACCCAGTACTTC. Protein: CASSLDGGAPETQYF.

The rearrangement links TRBV5-1 to TRBJ2-5; D unresolved. The germline V gene has CDR1 SGHRS and CDR2 YFSETQ. The V and J ends lost 0 bases and 2 bases respectively, with 14 bases between them. This CDR3 region has 16 residues. Written as DNA, the CDR3 is TGCGCCAGCAGCTTGGAGTCAATTGCGATGCAAGAGACCCAGTACTTC. Translation: CASSLESIAMQETQYF. Looking up the rest from reference TRBV5-1 and TRBJ2-5 gives the full variable domain: KAGVTQTPRYLIKTRGQQVTLSCSPISGHRSVSWYQQTPGQGLQFLFEYFSETQRNKGNFPGRFSGRQFSNSRSEMNVSTLELGDSALYLCASSLESIAMQETQYFGPGTRLLVL.

The chain combines TRBV7-2 with TRBJ2-5; D unresolved. Per the germline V gene, CDR1 is SGHTA and CDR2 is FQGNSA. The CDR3 has 16 residues. V was trimmed by 4 bases and J by 1 base, leaving 16 bases between them. Here the CDR3 DNA reads TGTGCCAGCAGCTCCCGGTCCCGTACCCCCCAAGAGACCCAGTACTTC. Amino acids: CASSSRSRTPQETQYF.

About this clonotype itself: A much larger clone sits a single nucleotide away, making a read error possible. The chain uses TRBV5-1 and TRBJ2-2, with a weak D call TRBD2 (6 bases). This CDR3 is 15 amino acids long. The germline gives CDR1 SGHRS, CDR2 YFSETQ. DNA of the CDR3: TGCACCAGCAGGCGGGACTTATCGAACACCGGGGAGCTGTTTTTT. Translation gives CTSRRDLSNTGELFF.

This clonotype was observed a handful of times. The gene calls are TRBV30 and TRBJ1-4, with D possibly matching TRBD1 (5 bases). Germline V gene sequence: CDR1 GTSNPN, CDR2 SVGIG (reference sequence). V lost 5 bases to trimming and J lost 5 bases, with 15 bases between them. CDR3 length: 14 amino acids. DNA for the CDR3: TGTGCCTGGGATCCGGGACGCAGCAATGAAAAACTGTTTTTT. Residues: CAWDPGRSNEKLFF.

This clonotype was counted at least ten times. The V gene is TRBV27, the J gene TRBJ2-1; 11 positions match TRBD1. Germline CDR1 is MNHEY and CDR2 is SMNVEV (reference sequence). This CDR3 has 14 residues. With V trimmed by 2 bases and J by 9 bases, 3 bases remained unmatched. The CDR3: CASSLRTGGSEQFF. CDR3 DNA: TGTGCCAGCAGTTTACGGACAGGGGGCAGTGAGCAGTTCTTC.

This chain links TRBV7-6 with TRBJ2-3; weak D call: TRBD1 (6 bases). CDR1 and CDR2 (germline): SGHVS, FNYEAQ. V dropped 2 bases and J dropped 4 bases, with 22 bases sitting between them. The CDR3 spans 18 residues. This chain's CDR3 is CASSLYPGRQGRSDTQYF. The DNA for the CDR3 is TGTGCCAGCAGCTTATACCCCGGGCGGCAGGGGAGATCAGATACGCAGTATTTT.

This clonotype was seen ten or more times. V usage is TRBV9 and J usage is TRBJ2-7, with 12 bases that match TRBD2. The germline gives CDR1 SGDLS, CDR2 YYNGEE. The CDR3 consists of 18 residues. V dropped 6 bases and J dropped 4; count of bases not matched to a gene: 17. CDR3 loop: CASNLTPTSGGRLYEQYF. In DNA form, the CDR3 reads TGTGCCAGCAACCTTACACCGACTAGCGGGGGTAGGTTGTACGAGCAGTACTTC.

The chain carries TRBV12-3 or TRBV12-4 and TRBJ2-5; D may be TRBD1 (5 bases). CDR3 length: 14 residues. V was trimmed by 3 bases and J by 5 bases, leaving 13 bases between them. The CDR3 coding sequence is TGTGCCAGCAGTTTCGGCAGAAAGGGGGAGACCCAGTACTTC. Residues: CASSFGRKGETQYF.

This clonotype has a handful of counts. CDR3 loop: CASSDRATNYGYTF. CDR3 nucleotide sequence: TGTGCCAGCAGTGACCGGGCTACTAACTATGGCTACACCTTC. The chain combines TRBV2 with TRBJ1-2; D not certain. CDR1 is SNHLY and CDR2 is FYNNEI in the germline V gene. The V end lost 3 bases, the J end lost 0 bases, and 8 bases lay between the germline ends. This CDR3 has 14 residues.

This clonotype was detected many times. This chain connects TRBV6-4 to TRBJ2-7, with TRBD1 identical over 7 bases. Per the germline V gene, CDR1 is MRHNA and CDR2 is SNTAGT. The CDR3 contains 16 residues. The V and J ends lost 4 bases and 4 bases, in that order; junction bases with no gene match: 13. The CDR3 bases are TGTGCCAGCAGTGTTAGAAAGGACAGGACGGGGTACGAGCAGTACTTC. This encodes CASSVRKDRTGYEQYF.

In this sample, this clonotype turned up many times. The V call is TRBV7-9, the J call TRBJ2-3; TRBD2 is a possible D gene (6 bases). CDR3 length: 15 residues. V was pared by 4 bases and J by 1 base, with 12 bases between. Germline V gene lookup returns CDR1 SEHNR and CDR2 FQNEAQ (reference sequence). The chain's CDR3 is CASSSSLARTDTQYF. The CDR3 DNA sequence: TGTGCCAGCAGCTCCTCCCTAGCGCGCACAGATACGCAGTATTTT.

This clonotype appeared many times. The chain couples TRBV5-1 to TRBJ2-5, with 8 bases aligning to TRBD1. Germline-derived CDR1 and CDR2 are SGHRS and YFSETQ. Germline trimming cut 6 bases from V and 4 bases from J; bases unmatched to any gene: 8. This CDR3 contains 14 residues. The CDR3 reads CASNPGGWVETQYF. CDR3 in DNA: TGCGCCAGCAACCCAGGGGGCTGGGTAGAGACCCAGTACTTC.

This clonotype was seen at least ten times. This chain connects TRBV20-1 to TRBJ1-2; D not certain. Trimming removed 0 bases at V and 4 bases at J, with 12 bases between. This CDR3 contains 14 residues. Looked up from germline, CDR1 is DFQATT and CDR2 is SNEGSKA (reference sequence). CDR3 sequence reads: CSARDQGSPYGYTF. The CDR3 DNA is TGCAGTGCTAGAGATCAAGGCAGCCCCTATGGCTACACCTTC.

V and J are TRBV29-1 and TRBJ2-5; a weak D match, TRBD1 (6 bases). The germline V gene encodes CDR1 SQVTM and CDR2 ANQGSEA. CDR3 length: 14 residues. Trimming left V 4 bases short and J 1 base short, with 13 bases between. This chain's CDR3 is CSVATGWAQETQYF. The CDR3 nucleotides are TGCAGCGTTGCAACAGGGTGGGCCCAAGAGACCCAGTACTTC.

Comments on this clonotype: Since a much larger clone is just one base distant, this may be a read error. This chain connects TRBV5-6 to TRBJ2-3, with D unclear. Germline V gives CDR1 SGHDT, CDR2 YYEEEE. The CDR3 length is 14 residues. V lost 3 bases and J 8 bases, leaving 16 bases between the germline ends. This chain's CDR3 is CASSCNPQVGTQYF. In DNA, the CDR3 is TGTGCCAGCAGCTGCAACCCGCAGGTTGGTACGCAGTATTTT.